These 20 T cell receptor beta chains were sequenced from one sample in a study of shared clonotypes between healthy human individuals. This table comes from immunoSEQ multiplex PCR, and its TCRdb copy is limited to in-frame clones, with some not included. The table shows about 1.5 million clones, with 95% to 99% occurring only once. The sequenced material came from naive CD4+ T cells sorted from blood. Described subset: CD45RA+ positively selected. The receptors derive from a man under 40 in good health.

This clone was seen a single time. This rearrangement joins TRBV7-9 to TRBJ2-1; D perhaps matches TRBD2 (5 bases). Trimming took off 3 bases at V and 2 bases at J, with 8 bases between the two ends. CDR3 length: 14 residues. Germline loops: CDR1 SEHNR, CDR2 FQNEAQ (reference sequence). DNA of the CDR3: TGTGCCAGCAGCTTTCCCGGGGCCTACAATGAGCAGTTCTTC. Protein product: CASSFPGAYNEQFF.

The genes are TRBV7-9 and TRBJ2-7, with TRBD2 matching over 13 bases. The CDR3 loop spans 13 amino acids. With 8 bases clipped from V and 5 bases from J, the junction kept 3 bases outside the gene matches. Germline V gene data show CDR1 as SEHNR and CDR2 as FQNEAQ (reference sequence). The CDR3, as DNA: TGTGCCAGCGGACTAGCGGGAGCCAACGAGCAGTACTTC. This gives the protein CASGLAGANEQYF.

This chain connects TRBV15 to TRBJ2-1, with 9 bases matching TRBD1. CDR3 length: 13 amino acids. Germline V gene lookup returns CDR1 LNHNV and CDR2 YYDKDF (reference sequence). V gave up 10 bases and J gave up 2 bases; unmatched junction bases: 3. The CDR3 region is CAIGQGPYNEQFF. CDR3 DNA: TGTGCCATCGGACAGGGGCCCTACAATGAGCAGTTCTTC.

This clone has just one count. The chain joins TRBV28 to TRBJ2-3; D not resolved. Trimming took 5 bases from V and 6 from J, leaving 9 bases between them. CDR3 length equals 12 residues. Per the germline V gene, CDR1 is MDHEN and CDR2 is SYDVKM. CDR3 in amino acids: CASSPFVDTQYF. The DNA for the CDR3 is TGTGCCAGCAGTCCCTTTGTGGATACGCAGTATTTT. The complete variable domain, with remaining parts taken from reference TRBV28 and TRBJ2-3, reads DVKVTQSSRYLVKRTGEKVFLECVQDMDHENMFWYRQDPGLGLRLIYFSYDVKMKEKGDIPEGYSVSREKKERFSLILESASTNQTSMYLCASSPFVDTQYFGPGTRLTVL.

The chain is built from TRBV6-1 and TRBJ1-3, with D possibly matching TRBD1 (5 bases). CDR1 is MNHNS and CDR2 is SASEGT in the germline V gene. The CDR3 extends over 15 amino acids. The V gene lost 3 bases and the J gene lost 3 bases, with 12 bases spanning the gap. The CDR3 spells CASSEAGLYGNTIYF. In nucleotides, the CDR3 is TGTGCCAGCAGTGAGGCAGGGTTGTATGGAAACACCATATATTTT.

The chain joins TRBV6-5 to TRBJ2-3; D is perhaps TRBD1 or TRBD2 (5 bases each). The V gene lost 4 bases and the J gene lost 1 base, with 12 bases spanning the gap. Germline V gene sequence: CDR1 MNHEY, CDR2 SVGAGI. The CDR3 totals 15 residues. CDR3 nucleotide sequence: TGTGCCAGCAGTTGGGGCGGGTCGGGCACAGATACGCAGTATTTT. Its protein is CASSWGGSGTDTQYF.

V is TRBV7-8 and J is TRBJ2-1; 11 bases map to TRBD2. From germline, CDR1 is SGHVS and CDR2 FQNEAQ. The CDR3 contains 14 residues. Unmatched junction bases numbered 3, after V lost 4 bases and J lost 7 bases. The DNA for the CDR3 is TGTGCCAGCAGCTGGGGACTAGCGGCTAATGAGCAGTTCTTC. This codes for CASSWGLAANEQFF.

This chain connects TRBV27 to TRBJ2-7; no clear D gene. The CDR3 is 11 amino acids. Germline loops: CDR1 MNHEY, CDR2 SMNVEV (reference sequence). V lost 5 bases, J lost 2 bases, and 4 bases lay in between. This CDR3 is CASSTTYEQYF. CDR3 DNA: TGTGCCAGCAGTACGACCTACGAGCAGTACTTC.

The chain joins TRBV10-3 to TRBJ1-5; weak D call: TRBD1 (6 bases). This CDR3 is 13 amino acids long. The V gene lost 1 base and the J gene lost 9 bases, with 10 bases spanning the gap. CDR1 is ENHRY and CDR2 is SYGVKD in the germline V gene. This CDR3 is CAISELGGGPQHF. For the CDR3, the DNA is TGTGCCATCAGTGAGTTAGGGGGAGGGCCCCAGCATTTT.

The chain uses TRBV29-1 and TRBJ1-4; D not resolved. The V gene's germline CDR1 is SQVTM and CDR2 ANQGSEA. CDR3 length: 14 amino acids. Trimming left V 4 bases short and J 0 bases short, with 9 bases between. CDR3 nucleotides: TGCAGCGTTGGCCGGGCAGCAACTAATGAAAAACTGTTTTTT. It codes for CSVGRAATNEKLFF.

The rearrangement joins TRBV6-5 to TRBJ1-3, with unresolved D. CDR1 and CDR2 from the germline V gene are MNHEY and SVGAGI. Deletions cut 2 bases from V and 4 bases from J, with 9 bases between. The CDR3 spans 14 residues. The CDR3 nucleotides read TGTGCCAGCAGTTACACCTCCGGAGGAAACACCATATATTTT. Protein product: CASSYTSGGNTIYF.

V gene TRBV7-8 combines with J gene TRBJ2-5; no clear D. The CDR3 is 11 amino acids. Trimming removed 3 bases from V and 5 bases from J, with 4 bases in between. The germline V gene encodes CDR1 SGHVS and CDR2 FQNEAQ. The CDR3 region has the DNA TGTGCCAGCAGCTTTGTCGAGACCCAGTACTTC. It specifies CASSFVETQYF. Full variable domain (outside the CDR3, taken from reference TRBV7-8 and TRBJ2-5): GAGVSQSPRYKVAKRGQDVALRCDPISGHVSLFWYQQALGQGPEFLTYFQNEAQLDKSGLPSDRFFAERPEGSVSTLKIQRTQQEDSAVYLCASSFVETQYFGPGTRLLVL.

The gene calls are TRBV9 and TRBJ1-1; D remains unclear. Trimming stripped 0 bases from V and 2 bases from J, with 17 bases between. The CDR3 runs 17 residues. Germline loops: CDR1 SGDLS, CDR2 YYNGEE. The CDR3 loop reads CASSVANSDNLNTEAFF. In DNA, the CDR3 is TGTGCCAGCAGCGTAGCAAACAGCGACAATTTAAACACTGAAGCTTTCTTT.

V is TRBV18 and J is TRBJ2-5; D might be TRBD2 (5 bases). The CDR3 is 17 residues long. CDR1 is KGHSH, CDR2 LQKENI, per germline. Trimming stripped 3 bases from V and 4 bases from J, with 21 bases between. The CDR3 region is CASSPLVTGSSGETQYF. CDR3 nucleotide sequence: TGTGCCAGCTCACCCCTGGTAACGGGGTCCTCTGGAGAGACCCAGTACTTC.

The gene calls are TRBV18 and TRBJ2-7; 9 bases are shared with TRBD1. CDR1 and CDR2 from the germline V gene are KGHSH and LQKENI. J gave up 5 bases and V 5 bases, and 13 bases lay outside the gene matches. CDR3 size: 16 residues. The CDR3 region is CASSEVSGQGKNEQYF. As DNA, the CDR3 is TGTGCCAGCTCAGAAGTTTCGGGACAGGGTAAGAACGAGCAGTACTTC. Together with reference TRBV18 and TRBJ2-7, the CDR3 gives the full variable domain: NAGVMQNPRHLVRRRGQEARLRCSPMKGHSHVYWYRQLPEEGLKFMVYLQKENIIDESGMPKERFSAEFPKEGPSILRIQQVVRGDSAAYFCASSEVSGQGKNEQYFGPGTRLTVT.

The chain links TRBV6-1 to TRBJ2-5; unclear D gene. Trimming cost V 4 bases and J 4 bases, with 7 bases left between them. Looked up from germline, CDR1 is MNHNS and CDR2 is SASEGT. The CDR3 totals 12 residues. The CDR3 DNA sequence: TGTGCCAGCAGTGTATACGGAGAGACCCAGTACTTC. It encodes CASSVYGETQYF.

The genes are TRBV19 and TRBJ2-7; no reliable D call. Trimming took 4 bases from V and 5 from J, leaving 15 bases between them. The CDR3 loop spans 14 amino acids. CDR1 is LNHDA, CDR2 SQIVND, per germline (reference sequence). CDR3 sequence reads: CASSRTKDGHEQYF. CDR3 sequence (DNA): TGTGCCAGTAGTAGAACTAAAGACGGTCACGAGCAGTACTTC.

The genes are TRBV19 and TRBJ1-1, with D possibly TRBD1 on 6 matching bases. The CDR3 totals 16 residues. With 4 bases removed from V and 5 bases from J, the gap between germline ends came to 20 bases. The V gene's germline CDR1 is LNHDA and CDR2 SQIVND (reference sequence). CDR3 nucleotides: TGTGCCAGTAGTACTGACAGGTCATGGGGAGATACTGAAGCTTTCTTT. Encoded protein: CASSTDRSWGDTEAFF.

The chain couples TRBV2 to TRBJ1-5, with TRBD1 as a possible D gene (5 bases). CDR3 size: 16 residues. Germline V gene data show CDR1 as SNHLY and CDR2 as FYNNEI. The ends were cut back, 4 bases at V and 6 bases at J, with 19 bases in the middle. CDR3 coding DNA: TGTGCCAGCAGTGTTGACAGAAAAGCATTTAGTCAGCCCCAGCATTTT. As protein: CASSVDRKAFSQPQHF.

The chain links TRBV29-1 to TRBJ2-2, with D unresolved. Between the trimmed V and J ends, which lost 2 bases and 0 bases, there was a span of 10 bases. Germline values: CDR1 SQVTM, CDR2 ANQGSEA. CDR3 length: 15 residues. The CDR3 loop is CSVERTLANTGELFF. The CDR3 DNA follows: TGCAGCGTTGAAAGAACACTCGCGAACACCGGGGAGCTGTTTTTT.